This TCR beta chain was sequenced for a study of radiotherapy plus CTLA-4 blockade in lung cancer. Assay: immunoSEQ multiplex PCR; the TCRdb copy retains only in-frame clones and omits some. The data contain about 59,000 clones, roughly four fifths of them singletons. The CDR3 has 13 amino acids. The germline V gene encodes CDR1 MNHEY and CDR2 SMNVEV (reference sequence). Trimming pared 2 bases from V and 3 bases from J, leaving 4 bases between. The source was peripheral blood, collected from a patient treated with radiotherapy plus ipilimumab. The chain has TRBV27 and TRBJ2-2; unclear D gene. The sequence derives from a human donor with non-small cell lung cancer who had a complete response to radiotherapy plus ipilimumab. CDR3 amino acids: CASSLRDTGELFF. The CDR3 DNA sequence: TGTGCCAGCAGTTTACGCGACACCGGGGAGCTGTTTTTT.